A single sample gave rise to the 28 T cell receptor beta chains below, sequenced in a study of T cell repertoires in cytomegalovirus infection. Antigen specificity for these receptors is unknown. TCRdb redid the calling of the reads with MiXCR, one entry per CDR3 protein. Of roughly 78,000 distinct CDR3 sequences listed, 35% to 45% were seen once; the top ten hold 93%. Sample: CD8+ T cells from cultured PBMCs, taken from culture after CMV antigen stimulation. The source of these receptors is a human donor in good health (CMV status not recorded). Some clones in this sample may be carry-over from other donors' samples.

The genes are TRBV7-8 and TRBJ2-7, with 9 bases fitting TRBD1. This CDR3 has 17 amino acids. Trimming at V came to 1 base and at J to 3 bases, leaving 10 bases not matched to a gene. Per the germline V gene, CDR1 is SGHVS and CDR2 is FQNEAQ. In nucleotides, the CDR3 is TGTGCCAGCAGCTTAGTAACCGGGACAGGGATCTTCTACGAGCAGTACTTC. As protein: CASSLVTGTGIFYEQYF.

The chain recombines TRBV7-4 with TRBJ2-5; maybe TRBD2 (5 bases). The germline V gene encodes CDR1 SGHVT and CDR2 SQSDAQ. This CDR3 has 16 amino acids. Trimming stripped 4 bases from V and 1 base from J, with 16 bases between. Here the CDR3 reads CASSYEHYGVQETQYF. In DNA form, the CDR3 reads TGTGCCAGCAGCTATGAGCACTACGGGGTCCAAGAGACCCAGTACTTC.

V gene TRBV7-6 combines with J gene TRBJ2-7; 10 bases are shared with TRBD1. This CDR3 spans 15 amino acids. Trimming took 5 bases from V and 4 from J; bases not matched to a gene: 8. Per germline, CDR1 SGHVS and CDR2 FNYEAQ. In DNA form, the CDR3 reads TGTGCCAGCAGCCATCCCCGGGACAGGGGATACGAGCAGTACTTC. Translated, it gives CASSHPRDRGYEQYF.

This clonotype has just a few counts. This sequence joins TRBV19 and TRBJ2-5, with D possibly being TRBD1 (6 bases). Germline V gives CDR1 LNHDA, CDR2 SQIVND (reference sequence). Trimming removed 3 bases from V and 2 bases from J, with 10 bases in between. The CDR3 consists of 14 residues. The CDR3 DNA reads TGTGCCAGTAGTATTCGGGGACATCAAGAGACCCAGTACTTC. Its translation: CASSIRGHQETQYF.

The chain is built from TRBV4-1 and TRBJ2-5; 8 bases are shared with TRBD1. Germline V gene data show CDR1 as MGHRA and CDR2 as YSYEKL. Losses at the gene ends were 2 bases for V and 5 bases for J; bases not matched to a gene: 16. The CDR3 runs to 18 residues. The CDR3: CASSQWGTRGQGLETQYF. The CDR3 bases are TGCGCCAGCAGCCAATGGGGGACCCGAGGACAGGGTTTGGAGACCCAGTACTTC.

V and J are TRBV6-5 and TRBJ1-1, with a weak D call TRBD1 (5 bases). The V end was cut by 3 bases, the J end by 1 base, with 9 bases between. The germline gives CDR1 MNHEY, CDR2 SVGAGI. The CDR3 consists of 14 residues. The CDR3 is CASSYLGENTEAFF. The CDR3 region has the DNA TGTGCCAGCAGTTATTTGGGGGAGAACACTGAAGCTTTCTTT.

This clonotype was found a few times. The genes are TRBV27 and TRBJ1-6, with a tentative D call TRBD1 (5 bases). Germline CDR1 MNHEY, CDR2 SMNVEV (reference sequence). The V end was cut by 8 bases, the J end by 0 bases, with 14 bases between. CDR3 length: 16 residues. The DNA of the CDR3 is TGTGCCAGCGGACCAGGGTTTCCCTCCTATAATTCACCCCTCCACTTT. It translates to CASGPGFPSYNSPLHF.

The rearrangement joins TRBV5-1 to TRBJ2-3; D is uncertain. Germline V gene lookup returns CDR1 SGHRS and CDR2 YFSETQ. Trimming stripped 6 bases from V and 4 bases from J, with 0 bases between. The CDR3 extends over 9 amino acids. CDR3 coding DNA: TGCGCCAGCACAGATACGCAGTATTTT. This translates into CASTDTQYF.

This clonotype was seen a handful of times. The J gene is TRBJ2-5, the V gene TRBV7-2; a weak D match, TRBD2 (5 bases). Germline V CDR1 and CDR2: SGHTA, FQGNSA. V lost 1 base to trimming and J lost 2 bases, with 20 bases between them. The CDR3 is made up of 18 amino acids. The CDR3 reads CASSLEGASGLAQETQYF. The CDR3 DNA follows: TGTGCCAGCAGCTTAGAGGGCGCTTCCGGGCTAGCTCAAGAGACCCAGTACTTC. The whole variable domain, remainder taken from reference TRBV7-2 and TRBJ2-5, is GAGVSQSPSNKVTEKGKDVELRCDPISGHTALYWYRQSLGQGLEFLIYFQGNSAPDKSGLPSDRFSAERTGGSVSTLTIQRTQQEDSAVYLCASSLEGASGLAQETQYFGPGTRLLVL.

The CDR3 protein is CASSLASGTGVEKLFF. The CDR3 coding sequence is TGTGCCAGCAGTTTAGCCTCCGGGACAGGGGTTGAAAAACTGTTTTTT. The V gene is TRBV28, the J gene TRBJ1-4; 10 bases align to TRBD1. CDR3 length: 16 residues. V trimming: 2 bases; J trimming: 7 bases; junction bases outside the gene matches: 7. The germline V gene encodes CDR1 MDHEN and CDR2 SYDVKM.

There are many counts of this clonotype. This sequence joins TRBV6-1 and TRBJ2-1, with 10 nucleotides matching TRBD2. V shed 4 bases, J shed 8 bases, and the junction held 8 bases outside the gene matches. From germline, CDR1 is MNHNS and CDR2 SASEGT. CDR3 length: 15 residues. The CDR3, as DNA: TGTGCCAGCAGTGGAACAGCGGGGGGGTTCGATGAGCAGTTCTTC. This gives the protein CASSGTAGGFDEQFF.

The V call is TRBV12-3 or TRBV12-4, the J call TRBJ1-1, with 8 nucleotides matching TRBD1. CDR3 size: 14 residues. The V and J ends lost 5 bases and 6 bases, in that order; junction bases with no gene match: 8. In DNA, the CDR3 is TGTGCCAGCAGTCGACAGGGGTTACTTGCTGAAGCTTTCTTT. The encoded protein is CASSRQGLLAEAFF.

The chain combines TRBV4-1 with TRBJ2-7; 7 bases map to TRBD2. This CDR3 has 13 amino acids. The V gene end was trimmed by 1 base and the J gene end by 3 bases; junction bases not matched to a gene: 0. From germline, CDR1 is MGHRA and CDR2 YSYEKL. CDR3: CASSQGGGYEQYF. CDR3 in DNA: TGCGCCAGCAGCCAAGGGGGGGGCTACGAGCAGTACTTC.

A few counts support this clonotype. The CDR3 coding sequence is TGTGCCAGCAGCTTATACGGCAGGGAGAACACCGGGGAGCTGTTTTTT. Amino acids: CASSLYGRENTGELFF. The genes are TRBV7-2 and TRBJ2-2; D might be TRBD1 (5 bases). Trimming took off 2 bases at V and 1 base at J, with 11 bases between the two ends. There are 16 residues in the CDR3. Per the germline V gene, CDR1 is SGHTA and CDR2 is FQGNSA.

The chain recombines TRBV7-8 with TRBJ1-1; D gene unclear. Germline V CDR1 and CDR2: SGHVS, FQNEAQ. This CDR3 region has 15 residues. V was shortened by 5 bases and J by 5 bases, with 18 bases between the two germline ends. The CDR3 DNA sequence: TGTGCCAGCAGCCCCACAAGCGGGGTAGGTACTGAAGCTTTCTTT. Protein product: CASSPTSGVGTEAFF.

This clonotype was recorded a few times. The chain carries TRBV3-1 and TRBJ2-5; TRBD2 aligns across 7 bases. CDR1 is LGHDT, CDR2 YNNKEL, per germline (reference sequence). There are 15 residues in the CDR3. Trimming at V came to 6 bases and at J to 4 bases, leaving 11 bases not matched to a gene. CDR3 residues: CASSREAGPRETQYF. The CDR3 nucleotides are TGTGCCAGCAGTCGAGAAGCGGGGCCGCGAGAGACCCAGTACTTC.

The V gene is TRBV7-2, the J gene TRBJ2-3, with D perhaps matching TRBD1 or TRBD2 (6 bases each). This CDR3 is 14 amino acids long. CDR1 SGHTA and CDR2 FQGNSA come from the germline V gene. Trimming took off 5 bases at V and 6 bases at J, with 15 bases between the two ends. CDR3 coding DNA: TGTGCCAGCAGCGTAGGGCAGGGGAGGGATACGCAGTATTTT. Its translation is CASSVGQGRDTQYF.

J is TRBJ2-7 and V is TRBV7-3; TRBD1 matches at 8 bases. The junction had 6 bases not matched to a gene; V was cut back by 5 bases and J by 6 bases. The CDR3 consists of 13 residues. Germline assignment: CDR1 SGHTA and CDR2 FQGTGA. The CDR3 nucleotides read TGTGCCAGCAGCGCGGGACAGGCGAGCGAGCAGTACTTC. Its translation: CASSAGQASEQYF.

This clonotype was found a few times. The chain combines TRBV2 with TRBJ2-4; 10 bases are a match to TRBD1. Germline V gives CDR1 SNHLY, CDR2 FYNNEI. The V segment lost 4 bases and the J segment 6 bases; nucleotides outside the gene matches: 3. The CDR3 has 14 residues. CDR3 residues: CASSGGTGANIQYF. The CDR3 bases are TGTGCCAGCAGTGGGGGGACAGGGGCAAACATTCAGTACTTC.

This clonotype was observed a handful of times. The chain carries TRBV4-3 and TRBJ2-6; D is unclear. With 1 base removed from V and 2 bases from J, the gap between germline ends came to 12 bases. The CDR3 spans 17 residues. CDR1 is LGHNA, CDR2 YSLEER, per germline. DNA of the CDR3: TGCGCCAGCAGCCAAGGATACTTGGGCCCTGGGGCCAACGTCCTGACTTTC. Residues: CASSQGYLGPGANVLTF.

The CDR3 spells CATVAGGYNEQFF. The DNA for the CDR3 is TGTGCCACCGTAGCGGGGGGTTACAATGAGCAGTTCTTC. This rearrangement joins TRBV6-2 or TRBV6-3 to TRBJ2-1, with 10 bases lining up with TRBD2. Germline assignment: CDR1 MNHEY and CDR2 SVGEGT. V gave up 10 bases and J gave up 4 bases; unmatched junction bases: 4. The CDR3 covers 13 residues.

Note on this clonotype: A much more abundant neighbour one base away suggests this may be a read error. This sequence joins TRBV7-2 and TRBJ2-1; D might be TRBD2 (5 bases). This CDR3 has 17 amino acids. Deletions cut 5 bases from V and 0 bases from J, with 17 bases between. In germline, CDR1 is SGHTA, CDR2 FQGNSA. CDR3 residues: CTSSRLPRGNSYNEQFF. The CDR3 bases are TGTACCAGCAGCAGGCTCCCCCGAGGGAACTCCTACAATGAGCAGTTCTTC.

This clonotype was detected only once. The chain joins TRBV19 to TRBJ2-1; 10 nucleotides line up with TRBD2. Germline assignment: CDR1 LNHDA and CDR2 SQIVND (reference sequence). CDR3 length: 17 residues. Trimming cost V 6 bases and J 4 bases; bases outside gene matches: 12. The DNA for the CDR3 is TGTGCCAGTAGCCCCGAGCACGGACTAGCGGAATACAATGAGCAGTTCTTC. Its translation is CASSPEHGLAEYNEQFF.

For the CDR3, the DNA is TGTGCCAGCAGCTCCCAGGTAGCGGGCTCCTACAATGAGCAGTTCTTC. Translation: CASSSQVAGSYNEQFF. The chain uses TRBV7-6 and TRBJ2-1; 7 bases fit TRBD2. Germline V lookup: CDR1 SGHVS, CDR2 FNYEAQ. The CDR3 runs to 16 residues. The J segment lost 0 bases and the V segment lost 4 bases, leaving 6 bases of the junction unmatched. The complete variable domain, with remaining parts taken from reference TRBV7-6 and TRBJ2-1, reads GAGVSQSPRYKVTKRGQDVALRCDPISGHVSLYWYRQALGQGPEFLTYFNYEAQQDKSGLPNDRFSAERPEGSISTLTIQRTEQRDSAMYRCASSSQVAGSYNEQFFGPGTRLTVL.

This clonotype was recorded many times. The chain is built from TRBV28 and TRBJ2-6, with D perhaps matching TRBD1 (6 bases). Trimming stripped 3 bases from V and 1 base from J, with 16 bases between. The CDR3 has 18 residues. Germline V gene lookup returns CDR1 MDHEN and CDR2 SYDVKM. CDR3 loop: CASSFSTITGSGANVLTF. The DNA of the CDR3 is TGTGCCAGCAGTTTTTCGACCATTACAGGGTCTGGGGCCAACGTCCTGACTTTC.

This clonotype was detected ten times or more. The chain combines TRBV28 with TRBJ2-1; TRBD1 or TRBD2 may be the D gene (5 bases each). Trimming shortened V by 6 bases and J by 12 bases, and 18 bases separated the two germline ends. CDR1 is MDHEN, CDR2 SYDVKM, per germline. The CDR3 is made up of 13 amino acids. This chain's CDR3 is CASSPVGVRWQFF. CDR3 DNA sequence: TGTGCCAGCAGCCCAGTGGGGGTCCGCTGGCAGTTCTTC.

The CDR3 protein is CSARDAGTRTEAFF. The CDR3 DNA is TGCAGTGCTAGAGACGCAGGGACCAGGACTGAAGCTTTCTTT. The J gene is TRBJ1-1, the V gene TRBV20-1; a weak D match, TRBD1 (5 bases). The V and J ends lost 0 bases and 5 bases respectively, with 13 bases between them. The germline CDR1 and CDR2 sequences are DFQATT and SNEGSKA (reference sequence). The CDR3 is 14 amino acids.

V and J are TRBV20-1 and TRBJ1-2; the D gene is possibly TRBD1 (5 bases). V lost 7 bases, J lost 0 bases, and 15 bases lay in between. The CDR3 runs to 14 residues. Germline-derived CDR1 and CDR2 are DFQATT and SNEGSKA (reference sequence). The chain's CDR3 is CSVPDRSSNYGYTF. DNA for the CDR3: TGCAGTGTCCCCGACAGATCCTCTAACTATGGCTACACCTTC.